The next 23 T cell receptor beta chains were all read from a single sample in a study of T cell clonality in common variable immunodeficiency. The antigens of these receptors remain unknown. Sequencing was performed with immunoSEQ multiplex PCR; in TCRdb, only in-frame clones are kept and a portion is missing. Here the sample table reports about 15,000 clones. Study-level findings and limits: Common variable immunodeficiency TCR beta sequences reportedly had fewer deletions and N-nucleotide insertions.

The sample consisted of peripheral blood mononuclear cells. The origin of the receptors is a human donor with common variable immunodeficiency.

CDR3 residues: CASSLSAGEQPQHF. The covered CDR3 bases are TGTGCCAGCAGCTTATCGGCAGGCGAGCAGCCC. The rearrangement uses TRBV7-2 and TRBJ1-5; D gene ambiguous. The sequence runs out 3 residues before the end of the CDR3; the remainder is reconstructed from the germline J gene. From germline, CDR1 is SGHTA and CDR2 FQGNSA. V lost 2 bases and J lost 7, with 12 bases in between. The length of the CDR3 is 14 residues.

Details on this clone: The DNA ends 3 residues before the CDR3 does, and the rest of the CDR3 is filled in from the germline J gene. The chain employs TRBV2 and TRBJ2-1; D is undetermined. This CDR3 contains 12 residues. The germline V gene encodes CDR1 SNHLY and CDR2 FYNNEI. V gave up 3 bases and J gave up 6 bases, with 6 bases separating them. The CDR3 loop reads CASSDDSNEQFF. The sequenced part of the CDR3 DNA is TGTGCCAGCAGTGACGATAGCAATGAG.

On this clone: The read terminates 3 residues before the CDR3 end, so the remaining end is supplied by the germline J gene. This sequence joins TRBV7-9 and TRBJ2-3, with D possibly being TRBD1 (6 bases). The germline CDR1 and CDR2 sequences are SEHNR and FQNEAQ (reference sequence). The CDR3 has 14 amino acids. Trimming took 5 bases from V and 0 from J, leaving 9 bases between them. The covered CDR3 bases are TGTGCCAGCAGCCACAGGGACAGCACAGATACG. Translating it yields CASSHRDSTDT. Given in full, the CDR3 is CASSHRDSTDTQYF.

This clone is classed as medium-sized by frequency. Read sequence stops 3 residues before the CDR3 end, and the germline J gene provides the missing end. V usage is TRBV5-6 and J usage is TRBJ1-3, with D uncertain. Trimming removed 2 bases from V and 0 bases from J, with 6 bases in between. Germline V CDR1 and CDR2: SGHDT, YYEEEE. The CDR3 loop spans 14 amino acids. CDR3 DNA, as far as it was read: TGTGCCAGCAGCTTACCGGTCTCTGGAAACACC. As protein: CASSLPVSGNT. The whole CDR3 sequence reads CASSLPVSGNTIYF.

Remarks on this clone: The CDR3 end is not reached by the read, which stops 3 residues before it; the germline J gene fills it in. The chain recombines TRBV7-6 with TRBJ2-2; a possible D gene is TRBD2 (6 bases). This CDR3 region has 16 residues. The germline V gene encodes CDR1 SGHVS and CDR2 FNYEAQ. V dropped 3 bases and J dropped 4 bases, with 15 bases sitting between them. The CDR3 spells CASSFPASDGTGELFF. The covered CDR3 bases are TGTGCCAGCAGCTTTCCAGCTAGCGACGGCACCGGGGAG.

A note on this clone: The read comes to an end 3 residues before the CDR3 does, leaving the germline J gene to fill in the end. The rearrangement uses TRBV7-3 and TRBJ2-1, with 10 bases identical to TRBD2. CDR3 length: 15 amino acids. Germline V CDR1 and CDR2: SGHTA, FQGTGA. V shed 5 bases and J 9 bases; nucleotides not matched to a gene: 10. Here the CDR3 reads CASSTRAGGRFEQFF. CDR3 DNA (partial): TGTGCCAGCAGCACCCGAGCGGGAGGGAGGTTTGAG.

Concerning this clone: Coverage ceases 3 residues before the CDR3 finishes, and the germline J gene fills in the end. The genes are TRBV19 and TRBJ1-1; tentatively, D is TRBD1 (6 bases). Trimming cost V 5 bases and J 0 bases, with 7 bases left between them. Germline V gene sequence: CDR1 LNHDA, CDR2 SQIVND (reference sequence). CDR3 length: 13 residues. CDR3 amino acids: CASSRTVNTEAFF. The sequenced part of the CDR3 DNA is TGTGCCAGTAGTCGGACAGTGAACACTGAA.

The sequenced CDR3 bases are TGTGCCTGGAGTCCGGGTAACTCTGGAAACACC. Translating it yields CAWSPGNSGNT. The full CDR3 is CAWSPGNSGNTIYF. The rearrangement uses TRBV30 and TRBJ1-3, with no clear D. The CDR3 end is not reached by the read, which stops 3 residues before it; the germline J gene fills it in. The CDR3 sequence is 14 residues long. Deletions cut 2 bases from V and 0 bases from J, with 8 bases between. Germline CDR1 reads GTSNPN; CDR2 reads SVGIG (reference sequence).

A word on this clone: Sequencing ends 3 residues short of the CDR3 end; the germline J gene provides the rest. The V gene is TRBV19, the J gene TRBJ2-7; the D gene is possibly TRBD2 (6 bases). CDR3 length equals 16 residues. Trimming pared 3 bases from V and 3 bases from J, leaving 18 bases between. CDR1 and CDR2 from the germline V gene are LNHDA and SQIVND (reference sequence). Partial CDR3 DNA: TGTGCCAGTAGTATCGGGACCGGACGGGGGAACTACGAG. Translating it yields CASSIGTGRGNYE. From start to end, the CDR3 is CASSIGTGRGNYEQYF.

Notes on this clone: The read halts 3 residues ahead of the CDR3 end, with the missing end drawn from the germline J gene. V usage is TRBV7-9 and J usage is TRBJ2-7, with a possible D match to TRBD1 (6 bases). V lost 9 bases and J lost 2, with 20 bases in between. CDR1 is SEHNR and CDR2 is FQNEAQ in the germline V gene (reference sequence). The length of the CDR3 is 15 residues. The CDR3: CASPPPGDIPYEQYF. CDR3 DNA (partial): TGTGCCAGTCCGCCCCCTGGGGACATACCCTACGAG.

Regarding this clone: The DNA ends 3 residues before the CDR3 does, and the rest of the CDR3 is filled in from the germline J gene. The rearrangement links TRBV20-1 to TRBJ2-2; no clear D. CDR1 is DFQATT, CDR2 SNEGSKA, per germline (reference sequence). Trimming shortened V by 3 bases and J by 1 base, and 12 bases separated the two germline ends. The CDR3 consists of 15 residues. Here the CDR3 reads CSARSVNRNTGELFF. Incomplete CDR3 DNA: TGCAGTGCTAGGTCCGTTAACAGGAACACCGGGGAG.

Details on this clone: With the read ending 3 residues before the CDR3 end, the germline J gene is used to fill in that end. The chain couples TRBV24-1 to TRBJ2-2, with D maybe TRBD1 (5 bases). Germline CDR1 is KGHDR and CDR2 is SFDVKD. V lost 4 bases, J lost 6 bases, and 8 bases lay in between. The CDR3 is 13 residues long. CDR3 DNA (partial): TGTGCCACCAGTGACACAGGTCCCGGGGAG. Protein sequence: CATSDTGPGE. The entire CDR3 reads CATSDTGPGELFF.

Remarks on this clone: The read gets to within 3 residues of the CDR3 end, and the germline J gene fills in the rest. The chain employs TRBV20-1 and TRBJ2-2; 9 bases agree with TRBD2. Per germline, CDR1 DFQATT and CDR2 SNEGSKA (reference sequence). Germline trimming cut 1 base from V and 2 bases from J; bases unmatched to any gene: 8. The CDR3 is 17 amino acids. The covered CDR3 bases are TGCAGTGCTAGAGGTTTCCTAGCGGGAAGAAACACCGGGGAG. Its translation is CSARGFLAGRNTGE. The full-length CDR3 reads as CSARGFLAGRNTGELFF.

On this clone: The read ends 3 residues early relative to the CDR3; the germline J gene fills the gap. The gene calls are TRBV5-6 and TRBJ2-1; D is unclear. The V gene's germline CDR1 is SGHDT and CDR2 YYEEEE. There are 12 residues in the CDR3. Trimming removed 4 bases from V and 9 bases from J, with 11 bases in between. The CDR3 spells CASSSALGEQFF. The sequenced CDR3 bases are TGTGCCAGCAGCAGCGCTTTGGGTGAG.

Comments on this clone: The read gets to within 3 residues of the CDR3 end, and the germline J gene fills in the rest. This rearrangement joins TRBV18 to TRBJ2-7; 9 nucleotides line up with TRBD1. Germline V lookup: CDR1 KGHSH, CDR2 LQKENI. V gave up 6 bases and J gave up 1 base; unmatched junction bases: 10. The CDR3 contains 16 residues. CDR3 DNA, as far as it was read: TGTGCCAGCTCGCGGACAGGGGACCTCAAATCCTACGAG. Translation gives CASSRTGDLKSYE. The full CDR3 reads CASSRTGDLKSYEQYF.

Regarding this clone: The read halts 3 residues ahead of the CDR3 end, with the missing end drawn from the germline J gene. The chain links TRBV30 to TRBJ2-7, with D possibly being TRBD1 or TRBD2 (5 bases each). The V gene lost 1 base and the J gene lost 3 bases, with 19 bases spanning the gap. The CDR3 is 16 residues long. CDR1 is GTSNPN, CDR2 SVGIG, per germline (reference sequence). The part of the CDR3 DNA that was read is TGTGCCTGGAGTGAGGGGTGGAGGTCAGGACACTACGAG. This encodes CAWSEGWRSGHYE. The full CDR3 is CAWSEGWRSGHYEQYF. Based on the CDR3 plus reference TRBV30 and TRBJ2-7, the full variable domain is SQTIHQWPATLVQPVGSPLSLECTVEGTSNPNLYWYRQAAGRGLQLLFYSVGIGQISSEVPQNLSASRPQDRQFILSSKKLLLSDSGFYLCAWSEGWRSGHYEQYFGPGTRLTVT.

This clone is labeled medium-sized (0.01 to 0.1%) based on frequency. The read stops 3 residues short of the end of the CDR3; the missing end is completed from the germline J gene. The chain employs TRBV6-2 or TRBV6-3 and TRBJ2-7; weak D call: TRBD2 (5 bases). Trimming removed 2 bases at V and 2 bases at J, with 13 bases between. Germline V gives CDR1 MNHEY, CDR2 SVGEGT. This CDR3 has 15 residues. The CDR3 region is CASSYLAAVTYEQYF. Incomplete CDR3 DNA: TGTGCCAGCAGTTACCTAGCAGCGGTTACCTACGAG.

This clone is classed as medium-sized by frequency. The missing CDR3 end, 3 residues past where the read stops, is filled in from the germline J gene. The chain combines TRBV6-2 or TRBV6-3 with TRBJ2-7, with TRBD1 matching 9 bases. The CDR3 runs to 15 residues. Trimming cost V 0 bases and J 5 bases; bases outside gene matches: 5. Germline CDR1 MNHEY, CDR2 SVGEGT. The DNA read from the CDR3 is TGTGCCAGCAGTTACTCGGGACAGGGTGGCAACGAG. This gives the protein CASSYSGQGGNE. The complete CDR3 reads CASSYSGQGGNEQYF.

As concerns this clone: The CDR3 extends 3 residues past the end of the read, so its final part is completed from the germline J gene. V and J are TRBV18 and TRBJ2-5, with 7 positions matching TRBD2. CDR1 is KGHSH and CDR2 is LQKENI in the germline V gene. The CDR3 is made up of 15 amino acids. Trimming at V came to 3 bases and at J to 1 base, leaving 5 bases not matched to a gene. CDR3 sequence reads: CASSPPGTTQETQYF. CDR3 DNA, as far as it was read: TGTGCCAGCTCACCCCCCGGGACTACCCAAGAGACC.

Worth noting for this clone: Read coverage stops 3 residues before the CDR3 terminus; the germline J gene supplies the remainder. This sequence joins TRBV5-1 and TRBJ1-6; D is unclear. V gave up 0 bases and J gave up 9 bases, with 19 bases separating them. Germline V CDR1 and CDR2: SGHRS, YFSETQ. There are 17 residues in the CDR3. The CDR3 DNA, read in part, is TGCGCCAGCAGCTTGGAGGCAGGAGGAATCGTGGGTTCACCC. It encodes CASSLEAGGIVGSP. The entire CDR3 reads CASSLEAGGIVGSPLHF.

Details on this clone: The CDR3 goes on 3 residues after the read ends, and that part is filled in from the germline J gene. V and J are TRBV18 and TRBJ2-7; 9 nucleotides align to TRBD1. Per germline, CDR1 KGHSH and CDR2 LQKENI. This CDR3 has 14 amino acids. Trimming took 6 bases from V and 5 from J; bases not matched to a gene: 8. The CDR3 reads CASSPGTGIDEQYF. Incomplete CDR3 DNA: TGTGCCAGCTCCCCGGGGACAGGGATCGACGAG.

In regard to this clone: The read halts 3 residues ahead of the CDR3 end, with the missing end drawn from the germline J gene. The rearrangement uses TRBV19 and TRBJ2-7; 10 bases agree with TRBD2. The trim removed 4 bases at V and 0 bases at J, leaving 3 bases unmatched. Germline CDR1 and CDR2: LNHDA and SQIVND (reference sequence). This CDR3 has 15 amino acids. This CDR3 is CASSSLAGASYEQYF. The part of the CDR3 DNA that was read is TGTGCCAGTAGTAGCCTAGCGGGAGCCTCCTACGAG.

The CDR3 bases that were read are TGTGCCAGCAGTTACTCAGGGGGGGGCAATCAGCCC. It is translated as CASSYSGGGNQP. The entire CDR3 protein reads CASSYSGGGNQPQHF. The chain has TRBV6-2 or TRBV6-3 and TRBJ1-5, with D perhaps TRBD1 (6 bases). The read ends 3 residues early relative to the CDR3; the germline J gene fills the gap. The CDR3 contains 15 residues. V was cut by 0 bases and J by 2 bases, with 8 bases left in between. Germline CDR1 is MNHEY and CDR2 is SVGEGT.